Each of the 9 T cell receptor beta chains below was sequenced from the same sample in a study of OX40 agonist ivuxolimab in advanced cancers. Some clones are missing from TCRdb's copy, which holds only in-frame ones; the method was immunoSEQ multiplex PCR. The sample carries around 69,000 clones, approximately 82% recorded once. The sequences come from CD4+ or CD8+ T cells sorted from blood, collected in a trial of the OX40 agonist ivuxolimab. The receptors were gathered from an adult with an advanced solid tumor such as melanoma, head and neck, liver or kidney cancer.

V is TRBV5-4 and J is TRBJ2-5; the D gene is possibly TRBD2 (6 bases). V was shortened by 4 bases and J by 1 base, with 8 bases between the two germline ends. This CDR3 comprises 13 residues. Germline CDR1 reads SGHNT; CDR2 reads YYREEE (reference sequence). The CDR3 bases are TGTGCCAGCAGCCTCGGGGGCCAAGAGACCCAGTACTTC. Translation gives CASSLGGQETQYF. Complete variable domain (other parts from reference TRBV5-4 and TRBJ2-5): ETGVTQSPTHLIKTRGQQVTLRCSSQSGHNTVSWYQQALGQGPQFIFQYYREEENGRGNFPPRFSGLQFPNYSSELNVNALELDDSALYLCASSLGGQETQYFGPGTRLLVL.

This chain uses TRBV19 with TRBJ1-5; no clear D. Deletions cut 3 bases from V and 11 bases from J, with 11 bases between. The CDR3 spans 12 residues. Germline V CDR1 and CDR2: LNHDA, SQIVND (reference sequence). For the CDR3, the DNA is TGTGCCAGTAGTATTGACCGTCGAACCCAGCATTTT. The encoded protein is CASSIDRRTQHF.

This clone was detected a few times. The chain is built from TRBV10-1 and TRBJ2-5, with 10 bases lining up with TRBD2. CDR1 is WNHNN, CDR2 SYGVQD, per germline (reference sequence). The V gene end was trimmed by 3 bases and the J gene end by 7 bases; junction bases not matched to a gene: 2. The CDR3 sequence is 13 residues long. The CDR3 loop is CASSESSGGTQYF. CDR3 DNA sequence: TGCGCCAGCAGTGAATCTAGCGGGGGGACCCAGTACTTC.

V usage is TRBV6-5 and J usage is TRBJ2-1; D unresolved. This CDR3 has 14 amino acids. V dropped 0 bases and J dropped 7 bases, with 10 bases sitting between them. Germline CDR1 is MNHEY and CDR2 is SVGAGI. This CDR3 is CASSYSTWVNEQFF. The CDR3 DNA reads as TGTGCCAGCAGTTACTCGACGTGGGTAAATGAGCAGTTCTTC.

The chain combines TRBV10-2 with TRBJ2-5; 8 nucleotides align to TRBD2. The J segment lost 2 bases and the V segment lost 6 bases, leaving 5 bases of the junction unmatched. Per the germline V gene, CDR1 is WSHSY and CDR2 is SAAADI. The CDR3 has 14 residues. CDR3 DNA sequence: TGCGCCAGCAGGGTTAGCGGGGTTCAAGAGACCCAGTACTTC. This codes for CASRVSGVQETQYF.

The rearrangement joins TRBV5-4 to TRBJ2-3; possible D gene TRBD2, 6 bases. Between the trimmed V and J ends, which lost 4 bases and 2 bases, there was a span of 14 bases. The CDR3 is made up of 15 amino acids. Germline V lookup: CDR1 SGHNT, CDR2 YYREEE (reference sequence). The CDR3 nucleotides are TGTGCCAGCAGCGGGGACTCTACCTACACAGATACGCAGTATTTT. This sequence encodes CASSGDSTYTDTQYF.

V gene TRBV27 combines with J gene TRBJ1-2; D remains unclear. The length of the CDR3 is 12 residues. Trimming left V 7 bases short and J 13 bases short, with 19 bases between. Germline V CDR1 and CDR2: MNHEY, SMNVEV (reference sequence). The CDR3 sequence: CASNPLGGRLTF. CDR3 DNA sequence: TGTGCCAGCAACCCCCTAGGCGGGAGGCTCACCTTC.

CDR3 in amino acids: CASSLDRYNEQFF. The CDR3 nucleotides read TGCGCCAGCAGCTTAGACAGGTACAATGAGCAGTTCTTC. The gene calls are TRBV5-1 and TRBJ2-1, with D possibly TRBD1 on 6 matching bases. The germline V and J ends were trimmed by 2 bases and 4 bases, with 7 bases remaining between them. This CDR3 contains 13 residues. Germline V gene data show CDR1 as SGHRS and CDR2 as YFSETQ.

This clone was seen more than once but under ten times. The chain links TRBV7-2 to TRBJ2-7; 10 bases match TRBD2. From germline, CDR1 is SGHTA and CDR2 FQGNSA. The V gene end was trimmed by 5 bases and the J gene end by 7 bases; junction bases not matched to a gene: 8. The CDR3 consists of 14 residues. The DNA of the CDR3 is TGTGCCAGCAGCCTTCAGCGGGAGGGGGGGGAGCAGTACTTC. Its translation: CASSLQREGGEQYF. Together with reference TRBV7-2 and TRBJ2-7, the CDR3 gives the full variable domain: GAGVSQSPSNKVTEKGKDVELRCDPISGHTALYWYRQSLGQGLEFLIYFQGNSAPDKSGLPSDRFSAERTGGSVSTLTIQRTQQEDSAVYLCASSLQREGGEQYFGPGTRLTVT.